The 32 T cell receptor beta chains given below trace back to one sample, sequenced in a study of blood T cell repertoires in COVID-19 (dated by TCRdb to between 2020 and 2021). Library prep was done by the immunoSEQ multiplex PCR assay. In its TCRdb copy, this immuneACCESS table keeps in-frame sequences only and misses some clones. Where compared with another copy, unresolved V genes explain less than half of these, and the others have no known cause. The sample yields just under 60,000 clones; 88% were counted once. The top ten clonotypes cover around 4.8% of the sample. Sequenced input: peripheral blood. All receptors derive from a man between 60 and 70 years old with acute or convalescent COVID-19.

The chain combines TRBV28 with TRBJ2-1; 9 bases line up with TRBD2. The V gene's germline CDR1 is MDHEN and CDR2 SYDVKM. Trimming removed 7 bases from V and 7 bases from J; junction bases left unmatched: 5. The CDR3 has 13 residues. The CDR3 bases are TGTGCCAGCACGGCGGGAGGGCATAATGAGCAGTTCTTC. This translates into CASTAGGHNEQFF.

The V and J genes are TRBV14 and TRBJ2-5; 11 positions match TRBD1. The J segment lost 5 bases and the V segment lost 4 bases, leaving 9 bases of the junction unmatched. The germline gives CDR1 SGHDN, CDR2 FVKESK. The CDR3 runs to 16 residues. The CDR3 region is CASSRLDRGHRETQYF. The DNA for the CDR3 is TGTGCCAGCAGCCGGCTGGACAGGGGGCATCGGGAGACCCAGTACTTC.

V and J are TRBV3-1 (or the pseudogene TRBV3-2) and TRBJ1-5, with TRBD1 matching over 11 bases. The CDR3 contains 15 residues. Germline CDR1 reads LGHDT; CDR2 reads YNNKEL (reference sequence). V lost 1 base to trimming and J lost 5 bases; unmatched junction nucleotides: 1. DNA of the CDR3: TGTGCCAGCAGCCAAGGGACAGGGGGCCATCAGCCCCAGCATTTT. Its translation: CASSQGTGGHQPQHF.

The CDR3 sequence is CASSPLPPDTQYF. Written as DNA, the CDR3 is TGTGCCAGCAGCCCCCTCCCCCCAGATACGCAGTATTTT. The chain employs TRBV27 and TRBJ2-3; D call uncertain. Trimming cost V 6 bases and J 4 bases, with 11 bases left between them. This CDR3 region has 13 residues. Germline V CDR1 and CDR2: MNHEY, SMNVEV (reference sequence).

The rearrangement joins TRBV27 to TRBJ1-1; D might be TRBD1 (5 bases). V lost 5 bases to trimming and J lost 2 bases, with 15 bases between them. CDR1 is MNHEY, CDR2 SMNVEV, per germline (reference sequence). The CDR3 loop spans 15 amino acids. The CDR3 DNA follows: TGTGCCAGCAGTCGGACACTCACAGGAAACACTGAAGCTTTCTTT. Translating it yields CASSRTLTGNTEAFF.

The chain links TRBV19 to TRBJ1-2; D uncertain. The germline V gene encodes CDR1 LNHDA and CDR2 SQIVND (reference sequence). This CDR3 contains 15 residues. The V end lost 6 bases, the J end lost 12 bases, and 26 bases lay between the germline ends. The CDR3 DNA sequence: TGTGCCAGTAGCCAATCCTCGGGCTTGCGGGGTAGTGACACCTTC. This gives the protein CASSQSSGLRGSDTF.

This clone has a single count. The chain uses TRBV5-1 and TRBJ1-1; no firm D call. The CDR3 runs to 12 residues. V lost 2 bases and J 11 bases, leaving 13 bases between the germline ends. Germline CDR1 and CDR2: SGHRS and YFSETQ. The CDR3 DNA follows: TGCGCCAGCAGCTTCGCAGGCTCCATGGCTTTCTTT. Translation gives CASSFAGSMAFF. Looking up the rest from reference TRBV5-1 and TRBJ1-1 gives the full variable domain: KAGVTQTPRYLIKTRGQQVTLSCSPISGHRSVSWYQQTPGQGLQFLFEYFSETQRNKGNFPGRFSGRQFSNSRSEMNVSTLELGDSALYLCASSFAGSMAFFGQGTRLTVV.

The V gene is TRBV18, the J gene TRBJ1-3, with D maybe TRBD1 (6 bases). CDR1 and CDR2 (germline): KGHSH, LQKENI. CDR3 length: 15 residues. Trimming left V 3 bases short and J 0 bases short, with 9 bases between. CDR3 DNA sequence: TGTGCCAGCTCACCGGGACACTTCTCTGGAAACACCATATATTTT. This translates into CASSPGHFSGNTIYF.

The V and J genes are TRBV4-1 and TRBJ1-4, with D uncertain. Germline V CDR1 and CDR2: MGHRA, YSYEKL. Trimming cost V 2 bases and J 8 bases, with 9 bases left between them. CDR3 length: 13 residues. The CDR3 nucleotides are TGCGCCAGCAGCCAACAACTTTGGGAAAAACTGTTTTTT. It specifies CASSQQLWEKLFF.

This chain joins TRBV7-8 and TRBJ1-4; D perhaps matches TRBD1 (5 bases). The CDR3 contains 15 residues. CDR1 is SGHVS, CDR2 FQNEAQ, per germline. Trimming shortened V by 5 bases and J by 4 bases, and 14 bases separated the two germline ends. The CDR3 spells CASSAGTVYNEKLFF. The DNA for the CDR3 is TGTGCCAGCAGCGCGGGGACCGTCTATAATGAAAAACTGTTTTTT.

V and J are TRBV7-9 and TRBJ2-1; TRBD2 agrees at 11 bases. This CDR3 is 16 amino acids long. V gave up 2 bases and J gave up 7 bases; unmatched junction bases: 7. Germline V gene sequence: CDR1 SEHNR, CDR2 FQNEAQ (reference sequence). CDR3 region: CASSLSLTSGKNEQFF. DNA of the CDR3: TGTGCCAGCAGCTTATCTTTGACTAGCGGGAAGAATGAGCAGTTCTTC.

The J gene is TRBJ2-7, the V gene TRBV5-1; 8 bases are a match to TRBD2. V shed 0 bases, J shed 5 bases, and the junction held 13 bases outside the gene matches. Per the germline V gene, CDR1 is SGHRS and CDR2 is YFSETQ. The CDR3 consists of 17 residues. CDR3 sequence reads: CASSLGGGTRTLHEQYF. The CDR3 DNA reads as TGCGCCAGCAGCTTGGGAGGTGGGACTAGAACCCTCCACGAGCAGTACTTC.

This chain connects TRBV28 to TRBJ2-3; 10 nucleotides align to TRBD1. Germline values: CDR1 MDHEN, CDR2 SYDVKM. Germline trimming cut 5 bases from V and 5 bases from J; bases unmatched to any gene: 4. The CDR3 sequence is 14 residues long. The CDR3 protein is CASSAGTGVDTQYF. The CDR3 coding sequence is TGTGCCAGCAGTGCCGGGACAGGGGTAGATACGCAGTATTTT.

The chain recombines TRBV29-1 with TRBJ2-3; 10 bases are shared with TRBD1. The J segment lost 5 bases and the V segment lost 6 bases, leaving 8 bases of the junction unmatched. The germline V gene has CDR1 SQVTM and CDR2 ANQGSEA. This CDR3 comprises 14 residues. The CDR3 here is CSVRDRGGIDTQYF. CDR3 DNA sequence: TGCAGCGTGAGGGACAGGGGTGGTATAGATACGCAGTATTTT.

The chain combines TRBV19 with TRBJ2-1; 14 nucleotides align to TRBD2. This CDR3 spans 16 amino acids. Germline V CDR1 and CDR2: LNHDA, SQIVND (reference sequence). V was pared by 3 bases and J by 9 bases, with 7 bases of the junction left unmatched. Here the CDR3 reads CASSIGTSGRVVEQFF. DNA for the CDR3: TGTGCCAGTAGTATTGGGACTAGCGGGAGAGTTGTTGAGCAGTTCTTC.

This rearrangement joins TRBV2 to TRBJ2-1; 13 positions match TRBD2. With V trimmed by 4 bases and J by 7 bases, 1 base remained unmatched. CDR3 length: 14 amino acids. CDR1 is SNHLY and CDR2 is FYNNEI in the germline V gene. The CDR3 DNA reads TGTGCCAGCAGTGCGACTAGCGGGAGGAATGAGCAGTTCTTC. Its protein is CASSATSGRNEQFF. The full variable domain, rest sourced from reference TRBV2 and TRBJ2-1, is EPEVTQTPSHQVTQMGQEVILRCVPISNHLYFYWYRQILGQKVEFLVSFYNNEISEKSEIFDDQFSVERPDGSNFTLKIRSTKLEDSAMYFCASSATSGRNEQFFGPGTRLTVL.

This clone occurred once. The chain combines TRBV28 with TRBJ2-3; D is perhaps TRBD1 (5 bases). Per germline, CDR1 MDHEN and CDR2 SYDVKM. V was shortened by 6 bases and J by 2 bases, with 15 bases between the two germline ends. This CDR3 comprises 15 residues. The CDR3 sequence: CASSSSGAPTDTQYF. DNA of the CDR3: TGTGCCAGCAGCTCATCTGGGGCCCCCACAGATACGCAGTATTTT.

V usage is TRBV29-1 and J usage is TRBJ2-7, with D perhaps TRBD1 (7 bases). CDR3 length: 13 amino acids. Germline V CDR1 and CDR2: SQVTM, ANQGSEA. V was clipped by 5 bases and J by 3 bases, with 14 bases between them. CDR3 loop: CSVHKQGGYEQYF. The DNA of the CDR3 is TGCAGCGTTCATAAGCAGGGGGGCTACGAGCAGTACTTC.

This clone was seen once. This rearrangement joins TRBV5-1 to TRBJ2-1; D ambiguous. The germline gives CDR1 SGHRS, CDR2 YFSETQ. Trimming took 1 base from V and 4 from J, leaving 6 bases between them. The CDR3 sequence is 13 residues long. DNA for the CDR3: TGCGCCAGCAGCTTGCAGGATTACAATGAGCAGTTCTTC. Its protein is CASSLQDYNEQFF. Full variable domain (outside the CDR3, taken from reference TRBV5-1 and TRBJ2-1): KAGVTQTPRYLIKTRGQQVTLSCSPISGHRSVSWYQQTPGQGLQFLFEYFSETQRNKGNFPGRFSGRQFSNSRSEMNVSTLELGDSALYLCASSLQDYNEQFFGPGTRLTVL.

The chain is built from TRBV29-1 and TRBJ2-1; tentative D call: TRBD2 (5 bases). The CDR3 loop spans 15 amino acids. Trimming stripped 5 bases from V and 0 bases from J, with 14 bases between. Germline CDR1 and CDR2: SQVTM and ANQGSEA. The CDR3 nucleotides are TGCAGCGTTCCCTTTAGCGCAAGCTCCTACAATGAGCAGTTCTTC. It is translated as CSVPFSASSYNEQFF.

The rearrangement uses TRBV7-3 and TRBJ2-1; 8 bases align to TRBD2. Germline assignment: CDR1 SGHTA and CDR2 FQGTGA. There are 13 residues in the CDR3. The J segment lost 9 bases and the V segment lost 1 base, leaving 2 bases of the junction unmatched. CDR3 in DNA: TGTGCCAGCAGCTTAATTCTAGCGGGTGAGCAGTTCTTC. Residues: CASSLILAGEQFF. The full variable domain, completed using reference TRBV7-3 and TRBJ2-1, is GAGVSQTPSNKVTEKGKYVELRCDPISGHTALYWYRQSLGQGPEFLIYFQGTGAADDSGLPNDRFFAVRPEGSVSTLKIQRTERGDSAVYLCASSLILAGEQFFGPGTRLTVL.

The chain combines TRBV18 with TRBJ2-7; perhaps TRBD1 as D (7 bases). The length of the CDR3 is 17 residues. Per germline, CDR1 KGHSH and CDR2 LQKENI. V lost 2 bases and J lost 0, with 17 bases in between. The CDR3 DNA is TGTGCCAGCTCACCAGTTTCGGGCAGGGGGGCCTCCTACGAGCAGTACTTC. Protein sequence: CASSPVSGRGASYEQYF.

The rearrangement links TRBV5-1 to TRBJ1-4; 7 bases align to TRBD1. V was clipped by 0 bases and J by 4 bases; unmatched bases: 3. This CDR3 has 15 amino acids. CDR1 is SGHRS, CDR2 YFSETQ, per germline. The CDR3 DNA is TGCGCCAGCAGCTTGGATGGACAGGTTAATGAAAAACTGTTTTTT. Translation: CASSLDGQVNEKLFF.

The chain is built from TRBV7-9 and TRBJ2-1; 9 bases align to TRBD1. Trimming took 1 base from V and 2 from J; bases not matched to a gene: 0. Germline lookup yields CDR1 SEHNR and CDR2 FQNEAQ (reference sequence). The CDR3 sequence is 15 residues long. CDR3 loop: CASSLDRGPYNEQFF. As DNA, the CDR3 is TGTGCCAGCAGCTTAGACAGGGGGCCCTACAATGAGCAGTTCTTC.

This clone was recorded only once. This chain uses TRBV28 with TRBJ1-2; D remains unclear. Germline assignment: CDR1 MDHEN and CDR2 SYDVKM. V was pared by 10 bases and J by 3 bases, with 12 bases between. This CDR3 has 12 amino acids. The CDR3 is CATHFAYYGYTF. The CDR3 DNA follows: TGTGCCACCCATTTCGCGTACTATGGCTACACCTTC.

This CDR3 reads CASSYPRTEGTEAFF. CDR3 sequence (DNA): TGTGCCAGCAGTTACCCGCGAACAGAGGGCACTGAAGCTTTCTTT. The chain uses TRBV6-5 and TRBJ1-1; D is unclear. The germline V and J ends were trimmed by 2 bases and 4 bases, with 14 bases remaining between them. Germline V CDR1 and CDR2: MNHEY, SVGAGI. The CDR3 sequence is 15 residues long.

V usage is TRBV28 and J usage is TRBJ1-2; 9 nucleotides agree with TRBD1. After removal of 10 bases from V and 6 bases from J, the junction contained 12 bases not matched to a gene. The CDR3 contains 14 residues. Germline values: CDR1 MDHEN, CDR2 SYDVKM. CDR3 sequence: CATELPQGANGYTF. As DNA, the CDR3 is TGTGCCACCGAATTGCCACAGGGGGCGAATGGCTACACCTTC.

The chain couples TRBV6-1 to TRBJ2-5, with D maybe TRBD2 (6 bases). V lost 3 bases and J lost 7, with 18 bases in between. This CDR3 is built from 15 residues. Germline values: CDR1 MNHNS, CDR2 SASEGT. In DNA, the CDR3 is TGTGCCAGCAGTGAGTCGGGGAGGACTGGGGGGACCCAGTACTTC. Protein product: CASSESGRTGGTQYF.

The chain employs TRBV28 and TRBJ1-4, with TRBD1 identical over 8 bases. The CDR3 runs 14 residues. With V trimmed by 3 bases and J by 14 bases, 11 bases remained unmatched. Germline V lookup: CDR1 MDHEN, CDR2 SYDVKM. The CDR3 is CASSLMGTGSELFF. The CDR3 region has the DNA TGTGCCAGCAGTTTGATGGGGACAGGCTCTGAGCTGTTTTTT.

CDR3 nucleotide sequence: TGTGCCAGTAGTAGCTTACATTATAGCAATCAGCCCCAGCATTTT. It translates to CASSSLHYSNQPQHF. V usage is TRBV19 and J usage is TRBJ1-5, with D hard to call. This CDR3 contains 15 residues. V lost 4 bases and J 0 bases, leaving 10 bases between the germline ends. Germline CDR1 reads LNHDA; CDR2 reads SQIVND (reference sequence).

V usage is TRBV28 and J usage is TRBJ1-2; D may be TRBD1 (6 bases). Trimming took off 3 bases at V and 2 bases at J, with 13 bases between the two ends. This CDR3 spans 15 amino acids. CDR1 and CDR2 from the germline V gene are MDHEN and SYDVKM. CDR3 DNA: TGTGCCAGCAGTTTGGGGGGGGCGACGAACTATGGCTACACCTTC. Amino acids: CASSLGGATNYGYTF.

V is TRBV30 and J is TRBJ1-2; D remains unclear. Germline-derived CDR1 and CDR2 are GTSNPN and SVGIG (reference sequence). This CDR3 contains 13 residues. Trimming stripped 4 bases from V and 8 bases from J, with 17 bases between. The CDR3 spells CAWTTIGTVGYTF. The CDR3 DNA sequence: TGTGCCTGGACGACGATAGGTACAGTCGGCTACACCTTC.